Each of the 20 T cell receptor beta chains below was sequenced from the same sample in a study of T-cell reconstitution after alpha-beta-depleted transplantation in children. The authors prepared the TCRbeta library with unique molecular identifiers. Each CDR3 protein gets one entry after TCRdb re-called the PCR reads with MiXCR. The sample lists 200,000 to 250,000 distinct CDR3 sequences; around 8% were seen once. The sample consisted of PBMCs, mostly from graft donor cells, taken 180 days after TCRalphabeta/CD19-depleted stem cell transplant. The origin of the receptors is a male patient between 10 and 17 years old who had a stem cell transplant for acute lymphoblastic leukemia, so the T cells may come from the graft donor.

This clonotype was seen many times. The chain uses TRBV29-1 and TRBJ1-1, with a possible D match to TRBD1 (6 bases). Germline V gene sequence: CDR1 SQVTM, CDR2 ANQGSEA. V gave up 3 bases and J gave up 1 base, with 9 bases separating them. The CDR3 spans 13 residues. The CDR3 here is CSVDGGPNTEAFF. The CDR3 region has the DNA TGCAGCGTTGATGGGGGCCCGAACACTGAAGCTTTCTTT.

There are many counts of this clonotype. CDR3 sequence: CASSQENSGANVLTF. DNA for the CDR3: TGTGCCAGCAGCCAAGAAAACTCTGGGGCCAACGTCCTGACTTTC. The rearrangement links TRBV14 to TRBJ2-6; no firm D call. This CDR3 spans 15 amino acids. Trimming stripped 0 bases from V and 0 bases from J, with 3 bases between. Germline loops: CDR1 SGHDN, CDR2 FVKESK.

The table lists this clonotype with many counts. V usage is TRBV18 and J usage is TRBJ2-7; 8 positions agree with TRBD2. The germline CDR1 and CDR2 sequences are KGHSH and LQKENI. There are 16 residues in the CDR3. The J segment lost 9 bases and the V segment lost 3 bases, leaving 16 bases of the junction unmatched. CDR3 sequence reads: CASSPAGRGGRTPQYF. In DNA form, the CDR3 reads TGTGCCAGCTCACCCGCTGGTCGGGGGGGGCGGACCCCGCAGTACTTC. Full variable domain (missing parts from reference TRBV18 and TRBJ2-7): NAGVMQNPRHLVRRRGQEARLRCSPMKGHSHVYWYRQLPEEGLKFMVYLQKENIIDESGMPKERFSAEFPKEGPSILRIQQVVRGDSAAYFCASSPAGRGGRTPQYFGPGTRLTVT.

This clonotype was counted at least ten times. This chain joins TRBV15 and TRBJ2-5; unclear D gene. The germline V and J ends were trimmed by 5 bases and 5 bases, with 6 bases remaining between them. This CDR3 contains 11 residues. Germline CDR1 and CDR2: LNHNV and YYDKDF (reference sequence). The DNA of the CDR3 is TGTGCCACCAGCCCCGACGAGACCCAGTACTTC. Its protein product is CATSPDETQYF. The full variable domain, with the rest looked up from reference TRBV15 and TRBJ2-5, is DAMVIQNPRYQVTQFGKPVTLSCSQTLNHNVMYWYQQKSSQAPKLLFHYYDKDFNNEADTPDNFQSRRPNTSFCFLDIRSPGLGDTAMYLCATSPDETQYFGPGTRLLVL.

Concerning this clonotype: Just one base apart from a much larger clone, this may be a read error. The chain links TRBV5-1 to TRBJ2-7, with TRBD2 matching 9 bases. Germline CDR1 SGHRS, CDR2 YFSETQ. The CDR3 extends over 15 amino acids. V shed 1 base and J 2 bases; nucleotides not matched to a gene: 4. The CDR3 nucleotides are TGCGCCAGCAGCTTGAGACTAGCGGCAGCCTACGAGCAGTACTTC. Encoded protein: CASSLRLAAAYEQYF.

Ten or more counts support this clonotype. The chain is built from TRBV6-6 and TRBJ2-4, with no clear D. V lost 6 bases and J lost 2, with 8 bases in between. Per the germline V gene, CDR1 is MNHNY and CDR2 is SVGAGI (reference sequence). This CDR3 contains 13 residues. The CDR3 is CASSGASKNIQYF. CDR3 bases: TGTGCCAGCAGCGGTGCCTCCAAAAACATTCAGTACTTC.

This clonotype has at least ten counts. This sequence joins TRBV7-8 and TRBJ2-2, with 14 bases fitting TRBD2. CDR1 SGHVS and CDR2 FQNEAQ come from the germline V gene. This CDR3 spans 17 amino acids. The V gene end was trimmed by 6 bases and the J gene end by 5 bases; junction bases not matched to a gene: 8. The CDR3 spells CASRPGTSGRGTGELFF. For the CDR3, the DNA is TGTGCCAGCAGACCCGGGACTAGCGGGAGAGGTACCGGGGAGCTGTTTTTT.

The CDR3 nucleotides read TGTGCCAGTAGTGACGAGGGAGTCCCCTACAATGAGCAGTTCTTC. Translated, it gives CASSDEGVPYNEQFF. The chain links TRBV19 to TRBJ2-1; D might be TRBD2 (5 bases). CDR1 and CDR2 (germline): LNHDA, SQIVND (reference sequence). There are 15 residues in the CDR3. Trimming shortened V by 5 bases and J by 2 bases, and 13 bases separated the two germline ends.

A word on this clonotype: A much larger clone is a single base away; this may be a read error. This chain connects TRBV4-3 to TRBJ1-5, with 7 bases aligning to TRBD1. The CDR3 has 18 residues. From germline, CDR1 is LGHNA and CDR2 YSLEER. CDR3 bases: TGCGCCAGCAGCCAAGAAGTTAAGAGGGGGACAGCTAATCAGCCCCATCATTTT. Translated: CASSQEVKRGTANQPHHF.

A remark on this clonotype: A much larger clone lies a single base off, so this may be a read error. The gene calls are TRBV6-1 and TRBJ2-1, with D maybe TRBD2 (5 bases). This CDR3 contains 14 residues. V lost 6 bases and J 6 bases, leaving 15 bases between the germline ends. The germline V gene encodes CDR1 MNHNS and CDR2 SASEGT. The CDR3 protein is CASSPLASINEQFF. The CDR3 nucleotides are TGTGCCAGCAGCCCTTTAGCGTCTATCAATGAGCAGTTCTTC.

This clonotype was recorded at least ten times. The CDR3: CSASGQLMNTEAFF. CDR3 sequence (DNA): TGCAGTGCTAGTGGGCAGCTTATGAACACTGAAGCTTTCTTT. The gene calls are TRBV20-1 and TRBJ1-1; D is ambiguous. Germline V gene data show CDR1 as DFQATT and CDR2 as SNEGSKA (reference sequence). With 3 bases removed from V and 0 bases from J, the gap between germline ends came to 11 bases. This CDR3 contains 14 residues.

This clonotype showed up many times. In nucleotides, the CDR3 is TGTGCCAGCAGCTTGAACGCTTTCTATAATTCACCCCTCCACTTT. This encodes CASSLNAFYNSPLHF. This chain connects TRBV7-3 to TRBJ1-6; D remains ambiguous. This CDR3 has 15 residues. CDR1 and CDR2 from the germline V gene are SGHTA and FQGTGA. Trimming removed 3 bases from V and 3 bases from J, with 9 bases in between.

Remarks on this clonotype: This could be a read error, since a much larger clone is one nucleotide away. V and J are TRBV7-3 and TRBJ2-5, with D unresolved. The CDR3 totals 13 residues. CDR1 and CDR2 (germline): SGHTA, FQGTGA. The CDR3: CASSFRRQENQYF. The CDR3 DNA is TGTGCCAGCAGCTTCAGGAGACAAGAGAACCAGTACTTC.

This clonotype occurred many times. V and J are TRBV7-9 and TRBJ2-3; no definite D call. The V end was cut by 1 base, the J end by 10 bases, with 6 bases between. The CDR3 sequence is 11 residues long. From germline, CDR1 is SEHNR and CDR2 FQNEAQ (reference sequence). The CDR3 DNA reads TGTGCCAGCAGCTTAGGAGGAGCGCAGTATTTT. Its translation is CASSLGGAQYF.

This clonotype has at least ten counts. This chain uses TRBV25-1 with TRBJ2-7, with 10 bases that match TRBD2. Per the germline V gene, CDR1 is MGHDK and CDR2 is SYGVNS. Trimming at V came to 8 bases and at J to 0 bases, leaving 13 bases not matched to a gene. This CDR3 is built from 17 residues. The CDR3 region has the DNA TGTGCCAGCGCTAGCGGGAGCCCCATGGGGAGCTCCTACGAGCAGTACTTC. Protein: CASASGSPMGSSYEQYF.

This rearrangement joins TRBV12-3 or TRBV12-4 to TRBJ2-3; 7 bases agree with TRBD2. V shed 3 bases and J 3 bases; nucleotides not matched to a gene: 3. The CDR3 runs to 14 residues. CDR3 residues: CASSFLAETDTQYF. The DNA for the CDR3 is TGTGCCAGCAGTTTTCTAGCGGAGACAGATACGCAGTATTTT.

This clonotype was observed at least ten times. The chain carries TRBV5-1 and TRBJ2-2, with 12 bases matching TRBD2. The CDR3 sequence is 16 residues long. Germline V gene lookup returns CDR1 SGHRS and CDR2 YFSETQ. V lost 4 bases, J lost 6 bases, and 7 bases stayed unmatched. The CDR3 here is CASSKAGLAGSGELFF. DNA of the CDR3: TGCGCCAGCAGCAAGGCGGGACTAGCGGGTTCCGGGGAGCTGTTTTTT.

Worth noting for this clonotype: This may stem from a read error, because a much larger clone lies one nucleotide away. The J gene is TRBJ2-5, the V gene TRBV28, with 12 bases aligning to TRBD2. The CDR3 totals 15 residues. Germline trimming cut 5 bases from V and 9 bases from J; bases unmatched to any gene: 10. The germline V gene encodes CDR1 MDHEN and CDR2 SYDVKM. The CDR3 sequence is CASSPSGRAGEPQYF. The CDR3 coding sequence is TGTGCCAGCAGTCCTAGCGGGAGGGCCGGGGAGCCCCAGTACTTC.

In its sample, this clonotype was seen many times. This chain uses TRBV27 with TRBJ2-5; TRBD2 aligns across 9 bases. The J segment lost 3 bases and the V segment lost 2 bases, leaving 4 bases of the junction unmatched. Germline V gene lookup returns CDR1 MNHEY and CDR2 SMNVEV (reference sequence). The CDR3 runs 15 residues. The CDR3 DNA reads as TGTGCCAGCAGTTTACGCCTAGCGGGAAAAGAGACCCAGTACTTC. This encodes CASSLRLAGKETQYF.

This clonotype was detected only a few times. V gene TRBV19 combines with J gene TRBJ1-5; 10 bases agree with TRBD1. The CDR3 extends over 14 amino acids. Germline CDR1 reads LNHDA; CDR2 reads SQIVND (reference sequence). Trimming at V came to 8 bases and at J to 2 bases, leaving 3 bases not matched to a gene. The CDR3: CASEGTGGNQPQHF. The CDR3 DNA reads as TGTGCCAGTGAAGGGACAGGGGGCAATCAGCCCCAGCATTTT.